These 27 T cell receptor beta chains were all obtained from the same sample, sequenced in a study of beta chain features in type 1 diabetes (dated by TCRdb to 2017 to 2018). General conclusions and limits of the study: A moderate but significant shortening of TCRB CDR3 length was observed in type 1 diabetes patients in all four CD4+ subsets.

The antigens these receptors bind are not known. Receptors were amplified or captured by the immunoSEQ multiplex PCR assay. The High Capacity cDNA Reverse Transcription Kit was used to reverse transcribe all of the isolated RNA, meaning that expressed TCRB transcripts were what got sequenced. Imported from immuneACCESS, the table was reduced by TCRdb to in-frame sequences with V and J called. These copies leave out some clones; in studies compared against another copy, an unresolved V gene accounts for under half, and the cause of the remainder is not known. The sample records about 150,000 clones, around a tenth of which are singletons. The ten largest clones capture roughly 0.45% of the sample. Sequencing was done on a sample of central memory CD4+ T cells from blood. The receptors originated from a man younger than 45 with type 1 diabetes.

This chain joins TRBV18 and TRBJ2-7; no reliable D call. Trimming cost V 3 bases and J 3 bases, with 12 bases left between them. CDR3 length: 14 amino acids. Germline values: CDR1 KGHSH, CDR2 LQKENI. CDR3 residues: CASSPGQQYYEQYF. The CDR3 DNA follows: TGTGCCAGCTCACCGGGCCAGCAGTACTACGAGCAGTACTTC.

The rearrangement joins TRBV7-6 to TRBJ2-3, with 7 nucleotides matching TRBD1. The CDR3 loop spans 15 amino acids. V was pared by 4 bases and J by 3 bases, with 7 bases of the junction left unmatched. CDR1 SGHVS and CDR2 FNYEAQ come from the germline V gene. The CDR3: CASSSKGQRTDTQYF. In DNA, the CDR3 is TGTGCCAGCAGCTCCAAGGGACAGCGAACAGATACGCAGTATTTT.

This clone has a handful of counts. This CDR3 reads CASKGELNQPQHF. The CDR3 DNA reads as TGTGCCAGCAAAGGGGAACTCAATCAGCCCCAGCATTTT. The chain joins TRBV28 to TRBJ1-5, with D possibly TRBD1 on 5 matching bases. CDR1 is MDHEN, CDR2 SYDVKM, per germline. Trimming removed 7 bases from V and 3 bases from J, with 10 bases in between. The CDR3 spans 13 residues.

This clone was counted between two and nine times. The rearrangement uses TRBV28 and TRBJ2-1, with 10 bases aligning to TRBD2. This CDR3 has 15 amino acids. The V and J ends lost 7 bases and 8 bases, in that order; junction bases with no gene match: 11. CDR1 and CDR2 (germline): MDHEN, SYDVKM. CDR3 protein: CASTLASGRGDEQFF. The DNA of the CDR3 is TGTGCCAGCACCCTAGCCAGCGGGAGGGGGGATGAGCAGTTCTTC. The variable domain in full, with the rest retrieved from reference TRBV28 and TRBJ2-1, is DVKVTQSSRYLVKRTGEKVFLECVQDMDHENMFWYRQDPGLGLRLIYFSYDVKMKEKGDIPEGYSVSREKKERFSLILESASTNQTSMYLCASTLASGRGDEQFFGPGTRLTVL.

As DNA, the CDR3 is TGTGCCAGCAGCTCCAGTGGGGTCGGGGATGAGCAGTTCTTC. Translation gives CASSSSGVGDEQFF. The rearrangement links TRBV9 to TRBJ2-1, with TRBD2 as a possible D gene (5 bases). V lost 4 bases to trimming and J lost 8 bases, with 16 bases between them. Looked up from germline, CDR1 is SGDLS and CDR2 is YYNGEE. The CDR3 spans 14 residues.

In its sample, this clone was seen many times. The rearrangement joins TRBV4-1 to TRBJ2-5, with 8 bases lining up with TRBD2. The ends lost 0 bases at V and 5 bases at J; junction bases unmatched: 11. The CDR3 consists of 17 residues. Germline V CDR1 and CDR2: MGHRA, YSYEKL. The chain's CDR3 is CASSQERGLEEEETQYF. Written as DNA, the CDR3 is TGCGCCAGCAGCCAAGAGCGGGGACTAGAAGAGGAGGAGACCCAGTACTTC.

CDR3 coding DNA: TGCGCCAGCAGCTTGGTAGTGACCGGGGAGCTGTTTTTT. It is translated as CASSLVVTGELFF. The chain has TRBV5-1 and TRBJ2-2; D remains ambiguous. The germline V and J ends were trimmed by 0 bases and 5 bases, with 5 bases remaining between them. This CDR3 is built from 13 residues. The V gene's germline CDR1 is SGHRS and CDR2 YFSETQ.

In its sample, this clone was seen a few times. The CDR3 region is CASSQDIALSYNEQFF. In DNA form, the CDR3 reads TGCGCCAGCAGCCAAGATATAGCGCTCTCCTACAATGAGCAGTTCTTC. V usage is TRBV4-3 and J usage is TRBJ2-1; perhaps TRBD2 as D (5 bases). The V gene lost 0 bases and the J gene lost 0 bases, with 9 bases spanning the gap. CDR3 length: 16 amino acids. Germline CDR1 LGHNA, CDR2 YSLEER.

In DNA form, the CDR3 reads TGTGCCAGCAGCTTAGCAAGTGCTATGGAAGAGACCCAGTACTTC. Residues: CASSLASAMEETQYF. The rearrangement joins TRBV7-2 to TRBJ2-5, with unresolved D. CDR1 SGHTA and CDR2 FQGNSA come from the germline V gene. V lost 0 bases and J lost 3, with 11 bases in between. The CDR3 consists of 15 residues. Looking up the rest from reference TRBV7-2 and TRBJ2-5 gives the full variable domain: GAGVSQSPSNKVTEKGKDVELRCDPISGHTALYWYRQSLGQGLEFLIYFQGNSAPDKSGLPSDRFSAERTGGSVSTLTIQRTQQEDSAVYLCASSLASAMEETQYFGPGTRLLVL.

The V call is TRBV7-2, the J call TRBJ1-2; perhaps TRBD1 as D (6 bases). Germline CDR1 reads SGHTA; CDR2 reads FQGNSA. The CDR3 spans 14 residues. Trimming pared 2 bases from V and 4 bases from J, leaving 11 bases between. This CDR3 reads CASSLKQGRYGYTF. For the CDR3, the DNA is TGTGCCAGCAGCTTAAAACAGGGCCGCTATGGCTACACCTTC. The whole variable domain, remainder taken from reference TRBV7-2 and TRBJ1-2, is GAGVSQSPSNKVTEKGKDVELRCDPISGHTALYWYRQSLGQGLEFLIYFQGNSAPDKSGLPSDRFSAERTGGSVSTLTIQRTQQEDSAVYLCASSLKQGRYGYTFGSGTRLTVV.

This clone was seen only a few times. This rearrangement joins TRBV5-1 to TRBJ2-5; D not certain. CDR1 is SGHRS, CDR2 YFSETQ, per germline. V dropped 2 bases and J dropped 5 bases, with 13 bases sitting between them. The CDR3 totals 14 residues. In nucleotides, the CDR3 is TGCGCCAGCAGCTTACACCCGGGTGAGGAGACCCAGTACTTC. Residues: CASSLHPGEETQYF.

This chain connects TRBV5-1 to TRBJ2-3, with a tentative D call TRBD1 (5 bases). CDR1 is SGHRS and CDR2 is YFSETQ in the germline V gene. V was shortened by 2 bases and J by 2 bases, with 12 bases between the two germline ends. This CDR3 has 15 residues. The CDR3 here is CASSFQGWNTDTQYF. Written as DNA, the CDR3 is TGCGCCAGCAGCTTCCAGGGTTGGAACACAGATACGCAGTATTTT. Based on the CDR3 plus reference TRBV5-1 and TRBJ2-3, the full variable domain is KAGVTQTPRYLIKTRGQQVTLSCSPISGHRSVSWYQQTPGQGLQFLFEYFSETQRNKGNFPGRFSGRQFSNSRSEMNVSTLELGDSALYLCASSFQGWNTDTQYFGPGTRLTVL.

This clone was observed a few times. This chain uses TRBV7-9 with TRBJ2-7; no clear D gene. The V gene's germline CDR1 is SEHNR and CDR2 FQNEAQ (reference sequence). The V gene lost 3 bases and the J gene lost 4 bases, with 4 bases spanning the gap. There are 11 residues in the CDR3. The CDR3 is CASSLSYEQYF. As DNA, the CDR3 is TGTGCCAGCAGCTTGAGTTACGAGCAGTACTTC.

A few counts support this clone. CDR3 residues: CASSLREYSDTQYF. CDR3 nucleotide sequence: TGTGCCAGCAGCCTGCGGGAGTATTCAGATACGCAGTATTTT. This chain joins TRBV2 and TRBJ2-3; TRBD2 matches at 7 bases. V lost 6 bases to trimming and J lost 4 bases; unmatched junction nucleotides: 7. CDR3 length equals 14 residues. Germline CDR1 is SNHLY and CDR2 is FYNNEI. Based on the CDR3 plus reference TRBV2 and TRBJ2-3, the full variable domain is EPEVTQTPSHQVTQMGQEVILRCVPISNHLYFYWYRQILGQKVEFLVSFYNNEISEKSEIFDDQFSVERPDGSNFTLKIRSTKLEDSAMYFCASSLREYSDTQYFGPGTRLTVL.

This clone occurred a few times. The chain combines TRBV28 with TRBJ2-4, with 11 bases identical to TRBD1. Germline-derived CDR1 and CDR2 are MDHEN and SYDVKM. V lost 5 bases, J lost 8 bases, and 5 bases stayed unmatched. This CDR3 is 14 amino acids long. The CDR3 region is CASSRTGGAYIQYF. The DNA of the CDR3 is TGTGCCAGCAGTCGGACAGGGGGCGCATACATTCAGTACTTC.

The CDR3 is CASSLATTETQYF. CDR3 nucleotides: TGTGCCAGCAGCTTGGCGACTACTGAGACCCAGTACTTC. This chain links TRBV5-6 with TRBJ2-5; a weak D match, TRBD2 (5 bases). The CDR3 has 13 residues. The ends were cut back, 0 bases at V and 5 bases at J, with 8 bases in the middle. From germline, CDR1 is SGHDT and CDR2 YYEEEE.

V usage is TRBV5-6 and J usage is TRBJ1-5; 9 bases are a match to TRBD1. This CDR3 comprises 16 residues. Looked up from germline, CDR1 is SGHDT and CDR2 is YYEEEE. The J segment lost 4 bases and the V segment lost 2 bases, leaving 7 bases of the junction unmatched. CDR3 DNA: TGTGCCAGCAGCTTCAGTGACAGGGGGTGGAATCAGCCCCAGCATTTT. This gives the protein CASSFSDRGWNQPQHF. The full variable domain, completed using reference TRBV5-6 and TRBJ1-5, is DAGVTQSPTHLIKTRGQQVTLRCSPKSGHDTVSWYQQALGQGPQFIFQYYEEEERQRGNFPDRFSGHQFPNYSSELNVNALLLGDSALYLCASSFSDRGWNQPQHFGDGTRLSIL.

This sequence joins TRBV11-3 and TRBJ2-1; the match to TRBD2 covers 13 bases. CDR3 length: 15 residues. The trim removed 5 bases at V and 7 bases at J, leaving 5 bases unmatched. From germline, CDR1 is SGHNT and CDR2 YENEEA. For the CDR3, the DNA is TGTGCCAGCAGCCCACGACTAGCGGGAGGAAATGAGCAGTTCTTC. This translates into CASSPRLAGGNEQFF.

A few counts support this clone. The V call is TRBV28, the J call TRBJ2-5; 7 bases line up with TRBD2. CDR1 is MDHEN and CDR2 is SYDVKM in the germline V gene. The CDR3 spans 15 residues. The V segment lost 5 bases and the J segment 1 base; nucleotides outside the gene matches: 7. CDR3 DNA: TGTGCCAGCAGTCGCCCGGGGGGTACCCAAGAGACCCAGTACTTC. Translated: CASSRPGGTQETQYF.

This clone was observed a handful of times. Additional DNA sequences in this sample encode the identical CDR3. Here the CDR3 DNA reads TGTGCCAGCAGTCTAGGACAGGACACAGATACGCAGTATTTT. Residues: CASSLGQDTDTQYF. The chain uses TRBV28 and TRBJ2-3; the match to TRBD1 covers 7 bases. The germline gives CDR1 MDHEN, CDR2 SYDVKM. This CDR3 contains 14 residues. V trimming: 5 bases; J trimming: 2 bases; junction bases outside the gene matches: 4. Using reference TRBV28 and TRBJ2-3 for the parts outside the CDR3, the full variable domain is DVKVTQSSRYLVKRTGEKVFLECVQDMDHENMFWYRQDPGLGLRLIYFSYDVKMKEKGDIPEGYSVSREKKERFSLILESASTNQTSMYLCASSLGQDTDTQYFGPGTRLTVL.

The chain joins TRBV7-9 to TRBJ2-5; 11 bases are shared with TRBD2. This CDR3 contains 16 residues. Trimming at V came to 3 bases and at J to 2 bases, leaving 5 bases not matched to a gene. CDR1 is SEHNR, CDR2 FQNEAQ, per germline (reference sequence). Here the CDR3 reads CASSFQGLAVQETQYF. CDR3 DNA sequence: TGTGCCAGCAGCTTCCAGGGACTAGCGGTGCAAGAGACCCAGTACTTC.

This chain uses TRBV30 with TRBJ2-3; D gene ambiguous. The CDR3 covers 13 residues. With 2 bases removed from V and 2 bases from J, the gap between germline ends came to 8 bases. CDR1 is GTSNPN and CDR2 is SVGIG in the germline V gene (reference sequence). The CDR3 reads CAWSLRPTDTQYF. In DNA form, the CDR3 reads TGTGCCTGGAGTTTGAGGCCCACAGATACGCAGTATTTT.

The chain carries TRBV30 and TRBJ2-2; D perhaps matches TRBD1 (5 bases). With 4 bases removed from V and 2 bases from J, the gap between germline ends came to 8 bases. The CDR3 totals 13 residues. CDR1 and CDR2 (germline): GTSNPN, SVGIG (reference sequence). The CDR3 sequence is CAWNGHNTGELFF. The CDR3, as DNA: TGTGCCTGGAACGGACATAACACCGGGGAGCTGTTTTTT.

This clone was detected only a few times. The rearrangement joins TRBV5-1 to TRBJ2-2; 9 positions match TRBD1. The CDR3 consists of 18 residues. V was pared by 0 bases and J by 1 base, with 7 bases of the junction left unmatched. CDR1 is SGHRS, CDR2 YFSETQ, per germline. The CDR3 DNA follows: TGCGCCAGCAGCTTGGCGACGCCGGGACAGGGGAACACCGGGGAGCTGTTTTTT. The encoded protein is CASSLATPGQGNTGELFF.

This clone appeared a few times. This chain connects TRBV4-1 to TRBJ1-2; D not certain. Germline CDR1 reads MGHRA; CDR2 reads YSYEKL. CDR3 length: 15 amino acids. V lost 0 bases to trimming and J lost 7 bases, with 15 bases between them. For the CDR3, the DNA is TGCGCCAGCAGCCAAGATAGGCCGGAGAGAGGTGGCTACACCTTC. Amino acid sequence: CASSQDRPERGGYTF.

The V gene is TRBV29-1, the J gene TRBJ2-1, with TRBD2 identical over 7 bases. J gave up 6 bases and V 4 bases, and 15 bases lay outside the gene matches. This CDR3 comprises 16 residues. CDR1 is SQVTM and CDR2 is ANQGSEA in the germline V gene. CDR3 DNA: TGCAGCGTTGTGGATCTGAGCGGGAAGGTAACCAATGAGCAGTTCTTC. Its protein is CSVVDLSGKVTNEQFF.

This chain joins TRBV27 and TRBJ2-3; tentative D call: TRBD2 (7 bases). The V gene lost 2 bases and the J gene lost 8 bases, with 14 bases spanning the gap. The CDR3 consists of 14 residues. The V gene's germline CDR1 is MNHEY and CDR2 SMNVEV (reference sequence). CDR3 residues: CASSLGRGAVTQYF. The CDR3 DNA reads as TGTGCCAGCAGTTTAGGGAGGGGGGCGGTTACGCAGTATTTT.